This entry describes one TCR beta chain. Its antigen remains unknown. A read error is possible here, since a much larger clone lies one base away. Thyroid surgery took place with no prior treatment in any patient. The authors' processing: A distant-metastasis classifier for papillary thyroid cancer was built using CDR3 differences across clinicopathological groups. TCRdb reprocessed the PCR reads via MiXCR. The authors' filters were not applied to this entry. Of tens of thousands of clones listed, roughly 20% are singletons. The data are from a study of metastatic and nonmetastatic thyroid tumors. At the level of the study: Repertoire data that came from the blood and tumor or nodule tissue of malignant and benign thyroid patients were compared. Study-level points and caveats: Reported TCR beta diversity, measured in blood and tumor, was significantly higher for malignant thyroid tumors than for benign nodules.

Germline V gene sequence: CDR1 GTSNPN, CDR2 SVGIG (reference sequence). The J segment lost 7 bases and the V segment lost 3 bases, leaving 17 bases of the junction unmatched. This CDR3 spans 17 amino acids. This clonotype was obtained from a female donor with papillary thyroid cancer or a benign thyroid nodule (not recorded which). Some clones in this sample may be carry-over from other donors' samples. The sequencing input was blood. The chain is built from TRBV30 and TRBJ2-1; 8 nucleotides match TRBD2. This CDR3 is CAWSLGGAHGDRNEQFF. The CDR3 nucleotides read TGTGCCTGGAGCCTCGGGGGGGCCCACGGGGATCGAAATGAGCAGTTCTTC.